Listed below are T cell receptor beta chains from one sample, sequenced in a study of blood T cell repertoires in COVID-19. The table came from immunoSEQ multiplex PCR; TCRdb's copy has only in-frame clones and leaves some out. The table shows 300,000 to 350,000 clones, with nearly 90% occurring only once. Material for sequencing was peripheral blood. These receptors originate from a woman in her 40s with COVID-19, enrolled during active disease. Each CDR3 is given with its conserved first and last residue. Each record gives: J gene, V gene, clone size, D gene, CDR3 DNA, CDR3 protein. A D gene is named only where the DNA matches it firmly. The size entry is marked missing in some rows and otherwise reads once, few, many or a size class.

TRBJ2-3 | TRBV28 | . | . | TGTGCCAGCAGTTCAAGGGGTACGCAGTATTTT | CASSSRGTQYF
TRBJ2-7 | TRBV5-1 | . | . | TGCGCCAGCAGCTCCGGGACAAGCTACGAGCAGTACTTC | CASSSGTSYEQYF
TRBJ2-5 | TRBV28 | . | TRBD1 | TGTGCCAGCAGTCGGTGGGACAGGGAGACGCAAGAGACCCAGTACTTC | CASSRWDRETQETQYF
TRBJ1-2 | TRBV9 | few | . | TGTGCCAGCAGCCCGGGGGTCCCCTGGGGTGGCTACACCTTC | CASSPGVPWGGYTF
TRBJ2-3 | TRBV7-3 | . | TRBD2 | TGTGCCAGCAGCGTACTAGCGGGAGGGCCAGATACGCAGTATTTT | CASSVLAGGPDTQYF
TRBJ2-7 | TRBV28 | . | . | TGTGCCAGCGGACCCGGAGGTCCCTACGAGCAGTACTTC | CASGPGGPYEQYF
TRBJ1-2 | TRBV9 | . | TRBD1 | TGTGCCAGCAGCGCGGGGACAGTTACCTATGGCTACACCTTC | CASSAGTVTYGYTF
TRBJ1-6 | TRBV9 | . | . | TGTGCCAGCACCCGGAACGATGGGGGCGCCGGTTCACCCCTCCACTTT | CASTRNDGGAGSPLHF
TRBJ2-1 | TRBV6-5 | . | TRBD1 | TGTGCCAGCAGTACCCCGACAGGGAACAATGAGCAGTTCTTC | CASSTPTGNNEQFF
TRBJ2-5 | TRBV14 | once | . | TGTGCCAGCAGCCGAATCCTGCCGCCGGGAGTAGAGACCCAGTACTTC | CASSRILPPGVETQYF
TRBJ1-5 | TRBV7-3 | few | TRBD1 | TGTGCCAGCAGCCCCAATCCGGACAGGGGCCCTCAGGGGCCCCAGCATTTT | CASSPNPDRGPQGPQHF
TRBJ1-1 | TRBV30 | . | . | TGTGCCTGGCGGGAAGGGACAATAAACACTGAAGCTTTCTTT | CAWREGTINTEAFF
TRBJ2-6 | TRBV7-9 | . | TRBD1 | TGTGCCAGCAGCTTTACTCCCCAGGGGGCTGGGGCCAACGTCCTGACTTTC | CASSFTPQGAGANVLTF
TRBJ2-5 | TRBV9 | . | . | TGTGCCAGCAGCGCCACCCTAGCGAGGGAGACCCAGTACTTC | CASSATLARETQYF
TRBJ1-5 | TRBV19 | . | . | TGTGCCAGTAGGGCGGTAAGCAATCAGCCCCAGCATTTT | CASRAVSNQPQHF
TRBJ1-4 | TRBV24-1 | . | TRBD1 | TGTGCCACCAGCGGGACAGGGGATGAAAAACTGTTTTTT | CATSGTGDEKLFF
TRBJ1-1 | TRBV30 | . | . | TGTGCCTGGAGTGTCGGGGGGGGTGCGGAAGCTTTCTTT | CAWSVGGGAEAFF
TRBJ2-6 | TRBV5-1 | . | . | TGCGCCAGCAGCTTGGTCCAGGTCCAAGGGGCCAACGTCCTGACTTTC | CASSLVQVQGANVLTF
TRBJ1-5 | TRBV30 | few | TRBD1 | TGTGCCTGGAGTGAAGGGGGCTGGCAGCCCCAGCATTTT | CAWSEGGWQPQHF
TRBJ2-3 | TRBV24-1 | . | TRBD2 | TGTGCCACCATGTCTAGCGGAGGGACAGATACGCAGTATTTT | CATMSSGGTDTQYF
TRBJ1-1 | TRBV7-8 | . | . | TGTGCCAGCAGCTTAGTATCCTTAAAGCAGGGGACGAACACTGAAGCTTTCTTT | CASSLVSLKQGTNTEAFF
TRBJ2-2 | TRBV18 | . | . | TGTGCCAGCTCACTGGACAGAATAAACACCGGGGAGCTGTTTTTT | CASSLDRINTGELFF
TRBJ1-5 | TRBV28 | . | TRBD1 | TGTGCCAGCAGTTTTAGGGGGCGCTCTCAGCCCCAGCATTTT | CASSFRGRSQPQHF
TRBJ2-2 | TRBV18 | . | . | TGTGCCAGCTCACCACAGAGGAACACCGGGGAGCTGTTTTTT | CASSPQRNTGELFF
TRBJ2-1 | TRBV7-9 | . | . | TGTGCCAGCAGCCGACTAGTCTCCTACAATGAGCAGTTCTTC | CASSRLVSYNEQFF
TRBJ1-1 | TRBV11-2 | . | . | TGTGCCAGCAACCCCCCGGCGGCGCACACTGAAGCTTTCTTT | CASNPPAAHTEAFF
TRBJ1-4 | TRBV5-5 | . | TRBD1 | TGTGCCAGCAGCCTCCGACAGGGGGACAATGAAAAACTGTTTTTT | CASSLRQGDNEKLFF
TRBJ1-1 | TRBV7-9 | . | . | TGTGCCAGCAGCTTAGGAAAGGGGTTCGGGAACACTGAAGCTTTCTTT | CASSLGKGFGNTEAFF
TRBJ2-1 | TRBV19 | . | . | TGTGCCAGTAGCGCCCAGGGGGGCGGGAATGAGCAGTTCTTC | CASSAQGGGNEQFF
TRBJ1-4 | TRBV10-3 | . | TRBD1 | TGTGCCATCCGGGACAGCCTAAATGAAAAACTGTTTTTT | CAIRDSLNEKLFF
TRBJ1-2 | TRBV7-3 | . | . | TGTGCCAGCAGCAACCCCCCGGCGGACTATGGCTACACCTTC | CASSNPPADYGYTF
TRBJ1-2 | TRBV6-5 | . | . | TGTGCCAGCAGGCGACAGGAAAACTATGGCTACACCTTC | CASRRQENYGYTF
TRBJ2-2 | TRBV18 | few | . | TGTGCCAGCTCACCGGGGGCAGTTGCGAACACCGGGGAGCTGTTTTTT | CASSPGAVANTGELFF
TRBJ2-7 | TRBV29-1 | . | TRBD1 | TGCAGCGTTGAAACTTCGGGGACAGGGGAAGGCGAGCAGTACTTC | CSVETSGTGEGEQYF
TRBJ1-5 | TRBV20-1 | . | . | TGCAGTGCGAGTCAGGGGAACAATCAGCCCCAGCATTTT | CSASQGNNQPQHF
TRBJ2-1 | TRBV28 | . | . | TGTGCCAGCAGTTTAGGGCAGGGGATGATCAAGGAGCAGTTCTTC | CASSLGQGMIKEQFF
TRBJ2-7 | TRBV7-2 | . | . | TGTGCCAGCAGCATCCTTACCAGGCGTGGCGAGCAGTACTTC | CASSILTRRGEQYF
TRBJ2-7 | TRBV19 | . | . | TGTGCCAGTAGTATTTCCGGGAATAACTACGAGCAGTACTTC | CASSISGNNYEQYF
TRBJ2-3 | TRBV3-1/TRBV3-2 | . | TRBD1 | TGTGCCAGCACCCGGACAGGGGGCACAGATACGCAGTATTTT | CASTRTGGTDTQYF
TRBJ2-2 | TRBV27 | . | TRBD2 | TGTGCCAGCAGTCTTAGTCCGGGAGGAAACACCGGGGAGCTGTTTTTT | CASSLSPGGNTGELFF
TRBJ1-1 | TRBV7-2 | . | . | TGTGCCAGCAGCGCCGCAAGCAACACTGAAGCTTTCTTT | CASSAASNTEAFF
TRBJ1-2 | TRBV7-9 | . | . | TGTGCCAGCAGCTTATCCAGGGTCTATGGCTACACCTTC | CASSLSRVYGYTF
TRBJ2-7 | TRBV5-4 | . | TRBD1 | TGTGCCAGCAGCTTGGACAGGGGGCGCTTCCACGAGCAGTACTTC | CASSLDRGRFHEQYF
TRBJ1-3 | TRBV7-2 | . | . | TGTGCCAGCAGCTTAGTAGTCAGGGTGGCTGGAAACACCATATATTTT | CASSLVVRVAGNTIYF
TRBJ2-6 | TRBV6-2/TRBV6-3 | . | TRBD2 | TGTGCCAGCAGTCCAGCGGGGACTGGGGCCAACGTCCTGACTTTC | CASSPAGTGANVLTF
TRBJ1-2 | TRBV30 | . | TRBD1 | TGTGCCTGGAGCCGCGGAGGACAGGGGTCCCCTGGCTACACCTTC | CAWSRGGQGSPGYTF
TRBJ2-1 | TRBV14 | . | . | TGTGCCAGCAGCCAAAGGGGCGGGAGAGACAGGAATGAGCAGTTCTTC | CASSQRGGRDRNEQFF
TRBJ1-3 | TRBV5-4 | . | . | TGTGCCAGCAGCTTTGAGAGGCAGGGTGGAAACACCATATATTTT | CASSFERQGGNTIYF
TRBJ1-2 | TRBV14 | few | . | TGTGCCAGCAGCCCAGGACAGACCTTATACTATGGCTACACCTTC | CASSPGQTLYYGYTF
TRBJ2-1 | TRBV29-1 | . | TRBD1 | TGCAGCGTTGACAGGGGGCGTGATGAGCAGTTCTTC | CSVDRGRDEQFF
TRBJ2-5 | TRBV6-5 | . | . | TGTGCCAGCAGTTACGAGCTACGCCAAGAGACCCAGTACTTC | CASSYELRQETQYF
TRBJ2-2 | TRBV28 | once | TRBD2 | TGTGCCAGCAGGCGTGAAGCGGGAGCAGGCGGGGAGCTGTTTTTT | CASRREAGAGGELFF
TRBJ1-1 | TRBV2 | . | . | TGTGCCAGCAGTGAGAGGTCCCTAAACACTGAAGCTTTCTTT | CASSERSLNTEAFF